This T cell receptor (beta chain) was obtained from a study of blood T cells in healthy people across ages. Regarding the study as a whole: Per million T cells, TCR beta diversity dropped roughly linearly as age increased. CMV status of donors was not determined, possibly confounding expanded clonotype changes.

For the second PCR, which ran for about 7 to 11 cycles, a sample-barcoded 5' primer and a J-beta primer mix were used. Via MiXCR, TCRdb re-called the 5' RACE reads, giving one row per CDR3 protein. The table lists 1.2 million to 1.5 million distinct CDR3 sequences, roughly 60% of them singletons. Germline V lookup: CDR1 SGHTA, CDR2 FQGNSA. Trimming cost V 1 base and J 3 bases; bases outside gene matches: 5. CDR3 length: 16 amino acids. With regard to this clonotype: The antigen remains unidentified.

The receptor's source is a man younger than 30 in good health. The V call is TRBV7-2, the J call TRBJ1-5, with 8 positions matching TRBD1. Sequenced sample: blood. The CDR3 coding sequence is TGTGCCAGCAGCTTAGAGGGCAGGGGGCTCAATCAGCCCCAGCATTTT. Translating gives CASSLEGRGLNQPQHF.